This T cell receptor (beta chain) was retrieved from a study of cytomegalovirus exposure and HLA in healthy donors. Though probably carrying unrecorded immune exposures, donors were nominally healthy at sampling. The PCR used 60 Vbeta and 13 Jbeta primers. The method was immunoSEQ multiplex PCR; TCRdb's version includes in-frame clones alone and lacks a portion of them. The sample has approximately 200,000 clones; roughly 80% are singletons. Trimming at V came to 7 bases and at J to 1 base, leaving 2 bases not matched to a gene. The germline V gene has CDR1 MDHEN and CDR2 SYDVKM. The length of the CDR3 is 13 residues.

This chain joins TRBV28 and TRBJ1-1; TRBD1 matches at 8 bases. The sample was PBMCs. The sequence was collected from a woman in her twenties or thirties in good health and CMV-seropositive. The CDR3 loop reads CASIGQGNTEAFF. CDR3 in DNA: TGTGCCAGCATCGGACAGGGGAACACTGAAGCTTTCTTT.